Below are 32 T cell receptor beta chains sequenced from a single sample in a study of post-analysis software for immune sequencing data. Study-level results: Compared with controls, patients had more of about five TRBV segments, including TRBV5-6, TRBV5-1 and TRBV20-1.

Unique molecular identifiers had been added to the TCR beta cDNA libraries. TCRdb reprocessed the PCR reads via MiXCR and lists one record per CDR3 protein. The table has about 820,000 distinct CDR3 sequences, roughly 50% seen once. These receptors are not linked to any known antigen. Sequencing input: blood. The source of these receptors is a girl aged 10-17 years with multiple sclerosis.

The chain uses TRBV2 and TRBJ2-1; 10 bases map to TRBD2. From germline, CDR1 is SNHLY and CDR2 FYNNEI. The CDR3 is 16 amino acids. V gave up 6 bases and J gave up 3 bases; unmatched junction bases: 8. CDR3: CASRPPLAGNYNEQFF. CDR3 DNA sequence: TGTGCCAGCAGACCGCCACTAGCGGGGAACTACAATGAGCAGTTCTTC.

The chain couples TRBV29-1 to TRBJ2-7, with 7 nucleotides matching TRBD2. The CDR3 runs to 14 residues. The V segment lost 5 bases and the J segment 2 bases; nucleotides outside the gene matches: 9. CDR1 and CDR2 (germline): SQVTM, ANQGSEA. This CDR3 is CSVIPGGGAYEQYF. DNA of the CDR3: TGCAGCGTTATCCCTGGGGGGGGGGCCTACGAGCAGTACTTC.

V usage is TRBV7-9 and J usage is TRBJ2-7; no clear D gene. CDR1 SEHNR and CDR2 FQNEAQ come from the germline V gene (reference sequence). CDR3 length: 15 residues. V was cut by 9 bases and J by 5 bases, with 23 bases left in between. CDR3 nucleotides: TGTGCCAGAACCTCGGCCGAGACGGGTAAGGACGAGCAGTACTTC. It specifies CARTSAETGKDEQYF.

This clonotype was recorded a few times. This rearrangement joins TRBV12-3 or TRBV12-4 to TRBJ1-1, with D maybe TRBD1 (5 bases). Trimming removed 3 bases from V and 0 bases from J, with 11 bases in between. This CDR3 region has 15 residues. As DNA, the CDR3 is TGTGCCAGCAGTTTTTTTGGGGACCTGAACACTGAAGCTTTCTTT. Its protein is CASSFFGDLNTEAFF.

The chain combines TRBV7-9 with TRBJ2-4; 7 bases are a match to TRBD2. The J call is doubtful: the DNA matches TRBJ2-7 better. Germline CDR1 is SEHNR and CDR2 is FQNEAQ (reference sequence). The CDR3 is made up of 15 amino acids. The CDR3 coding sequence is TGTGCCAGCAGCCTCCGGACTAGTTCGTCCCACGAGCAGTACTTC. Translated: CASSLRTSSSHEQYF.

The V gene is TRBV11-2, the J gene TRBJ1-1, with TRBD1 as a possible D gene (6 bases). Germline V gene sequence: CDR1 SGHAT, CDR2 FQNNGV. V was clipped by 5 bases and J by 10 bases, with 11 bases between them. CDR3 length: 11 residues. This CDR3 is CASSNRVSAFF. CDR3 nucleotides: TGTGCCAGCAGCAACAGGGTATCAGCTTTCTTT.

CDR3 sequence reads: CASRPWGTYEQYF. The CDR3 DNA follows: TGTGCCAGCAGGCCCTGGGGGACCTACGAGCAGTACTTC. The V and J genes are TRBV6-5 and TRBJ2-7, with D perhaps TRBD1 or TRBD2 (5 bases each). Trimming cost V 6 bases and J 2 bases, with 11 bases left between them. CDR1 is MNHEY, CDR2 SVGAGI, per germline. CDR3 length: 13 residues.

This chain links TRBV5-1 with TRBJ2-7; D ambiguous. In germline, CDR1 is SGHRS, CDR2 YFSETQ. This CDR3 region has 11 residues. V was cut by 0 bases and J by 6 bases, with 4 bases left in between. This CDR3 is CASSLDLEQYF. The CDR3, as DNA: TGCGCCAGCAGCTTGGATCTCGAGCAGTACTTC.

V gene TRBV7-3 combines with J gene TRBJ2-1; TRBD2 agrees at 9 bases. Germline V CDR1 and CDR2: SGHTA, FQGTGA. The CDR3 runs to 15 residues. V gave up 5 bases and J gave up 6 bases; unmatched junction bases: 8. This CDR3 is CASSALAGVGNEQFF. CDR3 nucleotides: TGTGCCAGCAGCGCCTTAGCGGGAGTAGGCAATGAGCAGTTCTTC.

The chain uses TRBV7-2 and TRBJ2-1, with 13 positions matching TRBD2. The V and J ends lost 5 bases and 9 bases, in that order; junction bases with no gene match: 10. This CDR3 is built from 16 residues. From germline, CDR1 is SGHTA and CDR2 FQGNSA. CDR3 in DNA: TGTGCCAGCAGCGAAGGACTAGCGGGGGTCGGTAGTGAGCAGTTCTTC. It specifies CASSEGLAGVGSEQFF.

V gene TRBV4-1 combines with J gene TRBJ2-5; the match to TRBD1 covers 7 bases. V gave up 0 bases and J gave up 6 bases; unmatched junction bases: 7. This CDR3 comprises 15 residues. Germline CDR1 and CDR2: MGHRA and YSYEKL. The CDR3 sequence is CASSQETGNHKTQYF. In DNA, the CDR3 is TGCGCCAGCAGCCAAGAGACAGGGAATCATAAGACCCAGTACTTC.

The genes are TRBV14 and TRBJ2-3; a possible D gene is TRBD2 (5 bases). Trimming stripped 0 bases from V and 1 base from J, with 11 bases between. CDR1 is SGHDN, CDR2 FVKESK, per germline. The CDR3 totals 16 residues. The CDR3, as DNA: TGTGCCAGCAGCCAAGATCTAGCTATGGGCACAGATACGCAGTATTTT. It yields the protein CASSQDLAMGTDTQYF. Variable domain in full (rest from reference TRBV14 and TRBJ2-3): EAGVTQFPSHSVIEKGQTVTLRCDPISGHDNLYWYRRVMGKEIKFLLHFVKESKQDESGMPNNRFLAERTGGTYSTLKVQPAELEDSGVYFCASSQDLAMGTDTQYFGPGTRLTVL.

This sequence joins TRBV25-1 and TRBJ2-7, with D tentatively TRBD1 or TRBD2 (6 bases each). V dropped 2 bases and J dropped 5 bases, with 13 bases sitting between them. Germline values: CDR1 MGHDK, CDR2 SYGVNS. CDR3 length equals 14 residues. The CDR3, as DNA: TGTGCCAGCAGTGAAAGAGGGGGGAAAAACGAGCAGTACTTC. Translation: CASSERGGKNEQYF.

Details on this clonotype: Relative to the germline gene, one junction end is altered; a read error may explain this. The J gene is TRBJ1-5, the V gene TRBV20-1, with 8 bases fitting TRBD1. The CDR3 spans 17 residues. Germline V gives CDR1 DFQATT, CDR2 SNEGSKA (reference sequence). CDR3 nucleotides: TGCAGTGCTAGAGGTCCCAGGGGGCTTTGGAGCAATCAGCCCCGGCATTTT. This translates into CSARGPRGLWSNQPRHF.

The chain links TRBV4-1 to TRBJ2-7; 7 bases map to TRBD1. With the DNA end fitting TRBJ2-5 better, the J assignment may be wrong. This CDR3 is built from 17 residues. CDR1 is MGHRA and CDR2 is YSYEKL in the germline V gene. As DNA, the CDR3 is TGCGCCAGCAGCCAAGATGAGGAGAGGGGGCGCGTCGAGACCCAGTACTTC. Encoded protein: CASSQDEERGRVETQYF.

The chain recombines TRBV29-1 with TRBJ2-1, with 10 bases fitting TRBD1. The V segment lost 6 bases and the J segment 7 bases; nucleotides outside the gene matches: 9. The CDR3 has 14 amino acids. Per the germline V gene, CDR1 is SQVTM and CDR2 is ANQGSEA. For the CDR3, the DNA is TGCAGCGTGGGGACAGGGGTCGCGGGGAATGAGCAGTTCTTC. This encodes CSVGTGVAGNEQFF.

The rearrangement links TRBV29-1 to TRBJ2-3; TRBD2 agrees at 10 bases. Germline V gene sequence: CDR1 SQVTM, CDR2 ANQGSEA. CDR3 length: 14 residues. The CDR3 nucleotides read TGCACCGTCGAGAGGAGCGGGGGGGCAGATACGCAGTATTTT. Residues: CTVERSGGADTQYF.

This chain uses TRBV11-2 with TRBJ2-7, with unresolved D. With 4 bases removed from V and 1 base from J, the gap between germline ends came to 11 bases. Germline assignment: CDR1 SGHAT and CDR2 FQNNGV. The CDR3 runs 14 residues. The CDR3 nucleotides read TGTGCCAGCAGCTCCCCCCCGGAATCCTACGAGCAGTACTTC. As protein: CASSSPPESYEQYF.

The J gene is TRBJ2-5, the V gene TRBV21-1; the table assigns TRBD2, which was not confirmed against the DNA. The J call is in doubt because the DNA end fits TRBJ2-7 better. TRBV21-1 is given as a pseudogene. The CDR3 runs 15 residues. CDR3: CASSFREAKPYEQYF. As DNA, the CDR3 is TGTGCCAGCAGTTTCCGGGAGGCGAAACCCTACGAGCAGTACTTC.

The gene calls are TRBV28 and TRBJ1-5; weak D call: TRBD1 (5 bases). This CDR3 is 16 amino acids long. V was trimmed by 3 bases and J by 4 bases, leaving 16 bases between them. From germline, CDR1 is MDHEN and CDR2 SYDVKM. CDR3 sequence reads: CASSLIGDGLNQPQHF. CDR3 sequence (DNA): TGTGCCAGCAGTTTGATTGGGGACGGACTTAATCAGCCCCAGCATTTT.

This clonotype was detected a few times. V gene TRBV6-2 or TRBV6-3 combines with J gene TRBJ1-1; possibly TRBD1 for D (5 bases). The ends were cut back, 2 bases at V and 2 bases at J, with 12 bases in the middle. The CDR3 contains 15 residues. The germline CDR1 and CDR2 sequences are MNHEY and SVGEGT. Written as DNA, the CDR3 is TGTGCCAGCAGTTACCGGGGACCGAGTAACACTGAAGCTTTCTTT. Its protein product is CASSYRGPSNTEAFF.

CDR3 sequence (DNA): TGTGCCAGCAGCTTCGAGGATGGCTACACCTTC. Translating gives CASSFEDGYTF. V is TRBV7-9 and J is TRBJ1-2; the D is unclear. The CDR3 covers 11 residues. The V gene's germline CDR1 is SEHNR and CDR2 FQNEAQ (reference sequence). Trimming cost V 3 bases and J 6 bases, with 5 bases left between them.

This chain links TRBV12-3 or TRBV12-4 with TRBJ1-2, with 10 bases aligning to TRBD1. V lost 6 bases to trimming and J lost 7 bases; unmatched junction nucleotides: 5. CDR3 length equals 13 residues. CDR3: CASSRTGGVGYTF. CDR3 nucleotide sequence: TGTGCCAGCAGCCGGACAGGGGGGGTTGGCTACACCTTC.

As regards this clonotype: One end of the junction varies from germline; a read error may be responsible. The rearrangement uses TRBV6-1 and TRBJ2-3; TRBD1 or TRBD2 may be the D gene (5 bases each). Germline CDR1 MNHNS, CDR2 SASEGT. The CDR3 totals 18 residues. The CDR3 DNA sequence: TGCGCCACCTTAGGGACCAACAGTGGCCGAGGGCTTGGGGGTACGCAGTATTTT. Its protein product is CATLGTNSGRGLGGTQYF.

To note about this clonotype: Just one base apart from a much larger clone, this may be a read error. The chain carries TRBV25-1 and TRBJ2-7, with D perhaps assigned TRBD1 or TRBD2 (7 bases each). The length of the CDR3 is 14 residues. CDR1 and CDR2 (germline): MGHDK, SYGVNS. V was cut by 6 bases and J by 7 bases, with 19 bases left in between. In nucleotides, the CDR3 is TGTGCCAGCAGGGAAGGGGAGGGGGCGTTTGAGCAGTACTTC. It codes for CASREGEGAFEQYF.

This clonotype has just a few counts. The chain couples TRBV12-3 or TRBV12-4 to TRBJ2-7; 13 nucleotides line up with TRBD2. The CDR3 extends over 16 amino acids. J gave up 1 base and V 6 bases, and 6 bases lay outside the gene matches. CDR3 protein: CASRRTSGRGSYEQYF. In nucleotides, the CDR3 is TGTGCCAGCAGGAGGACTAGCGGGAGAGGGTCCTACGAGCAGTACTTC.

This clonotype was found a few times. The gene calls are TRBV20-1 and TRBJ2-7, with 12 bases that match TRBD2. V lost 2 bases, J lost 4 bases, and 15 bases stayed unmatched. Germline values: CDR1 DFQATT, CDR2 SNEGSKA (reference sequence). The CDR3 loop spans 18 amino acids. This CDR3 reads CSARPASGRAPRWYEQYF. CDR3 nucleotides: TGCAGTGCTAGACCGGCTAGCGGGAGGGCCCCTAGGTGGTACGAGCAGTACTTC.

The chain is built from TRBV9 and TRBJ2-5; a weak D match, TRBD1 (5 bases). The last part of the DNA fits TRBJ2-7 better; the J call may be wrong. CDR3 size: 15 residues. In germline, CDR1 is SGDLS, CDR2 YYNGEE. The CDR3 region has the DNA TGTGCCAGCAGCGTAGGGGGATCAGGGAACTACGAGCAGTACTTC. Protein product: CASSVGGSGNYEQYF.

This clonotype was found a few times. The chain uses TRBV10-3 and TRBJ1-2; D is unclear. The CDR3 spans 13 residues. Germline V gene sequence: CDR1 ENHRY, CDR2 SYGVKD. Trimming shortened V by 7 bases and J by 0 bases, and 9 bases separated the two germline ends. The CDR3 spells CAITGSPNYGYTF. CDR3 DNA: TGTGCCATCACGGGTTCGCCTAACTATGGCTACACCTTC.

This clonotype appeared a few times. The chain combines TRBV29-1 with TRBJ1-2, with D unclear. V lost 4 bases and J 4 bases, leaving 10 bases between the germline ends. The CDR3 contains 12 residues. Germline CDR1 is SQVTM and CDR2 is ANQGSEA. CDR3 sequence: CSVGEGAYGYTF. DNA for the CDR3: TGCAGCGTTGGAGAGGGAGCCTATGGCTACACCTTC.

The J gene is TRBJ2-4, the V gene TRBV20-1, with TRBD2 matching over 9 bases. This CDR3 has 16 residues. Germline values: CDR1 DFQATT, CDR2 SNEGSKA (reference sequence). Trimming at V came to 3 bases and at J to 5 bases, leaving 11 bases not matched to a gene. CDR3 in amino acids: CSARVAGAGWENIQYF. CDR3 in DNA: TGCAGTGCTAGGGTAGCGGGGGCTGGGTGGGAAAACATTCAGTACTTC.

The V call is TRBV7-2, the J call TRBJ2-7, with 7 bases identical to TRBD2. The J segment lost 3 bases and the V segment lost 6 bases, leaving 5 bases of the junction unmatched. The CDR3 has 13 amino acids. The germline CDR1 and CDR2 sequences are SGHTA and FQGNSA. For the CDR3, the DNA is TGTGCCAGCAGTTCACTAGCGAGCTACGAGCAGTACTTC. Translating it yields CASSSLASYEQYF.